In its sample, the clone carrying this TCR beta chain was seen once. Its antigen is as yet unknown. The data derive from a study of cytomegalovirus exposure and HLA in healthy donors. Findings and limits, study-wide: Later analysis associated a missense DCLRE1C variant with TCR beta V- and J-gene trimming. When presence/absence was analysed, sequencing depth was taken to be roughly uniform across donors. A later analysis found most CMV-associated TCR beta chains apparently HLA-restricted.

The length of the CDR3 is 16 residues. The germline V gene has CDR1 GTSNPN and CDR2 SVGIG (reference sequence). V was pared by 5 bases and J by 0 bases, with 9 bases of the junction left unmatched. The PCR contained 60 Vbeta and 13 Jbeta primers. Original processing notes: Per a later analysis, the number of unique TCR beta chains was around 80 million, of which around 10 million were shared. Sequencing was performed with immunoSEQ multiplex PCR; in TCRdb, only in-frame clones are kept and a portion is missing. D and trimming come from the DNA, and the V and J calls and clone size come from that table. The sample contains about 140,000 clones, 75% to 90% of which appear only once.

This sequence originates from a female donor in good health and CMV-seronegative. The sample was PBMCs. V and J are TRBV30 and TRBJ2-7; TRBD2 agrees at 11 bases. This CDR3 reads CAWSGTSGYSSYEQYF. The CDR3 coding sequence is TGTGCCTGGTCCGGGACTAGCGGCTACAGCTCCTACGAGCAGTACTTC.